The next 26 T cell receptor beta chains were all read from a single sample in a study of blood T cell repertoires in COVID-19 (dated by TCRdb to between 2020 and 2021). The library was made by the immunoSEQ multiplex PCR assay. In its TCRdb copy, this immuneACCESS table keeps in-frame sequences only and misses some clones. Where compared with another copy, unresolved V genes explain less than half of these, and the others have no known cause. Recorded for this sample are about 95,000 clones; approximately 89% of them occurred a single time. The ten largest clones take up approximately 18% of the sample. The source material was peripheral blood. The source of these receptors is a human donor in a cohort sampled during active COVID-19.

This chain connects TRBV5-1 to TRBJ2-7; 8 nucleotides align to TRBD2. Per the germline V gene, CDR1 is SGHRS and CDR2 is YFSETQ. This CDR3 region has 13 residues. The ends lost 4 bases at V and 6 bases at J; junction bases unmatched: 6. As DNA, the CDR3 is TGCGCCAGCAGCATAGGACTAGCCGGCGAGCAGTACTTC. It yields the protein CASSIGLAGEQYF.

The chain combines TRBV6-5 with TRBJ2-5; 7 bases align to TRBD1. The CDR3 extends over 15 amino acids. Germline values: CDR1 MNHEY, CDR2 SVGAGI. The V gene end was trimmed by 6 bases and the J gene end by 3 bases; junction bases not matched to a gene: 10. Here the CDR3 DNA reads TGTGCCAGCAGGGAGACGACAGGGAAGGAAGAGACCCAGTACTTC. As protein: CASRETTGKEETQYF.

This chain joins TRBV11-2 and TRBJ2-7; tentative D call: TRBD1 (5 bases). CDR3 length equals 14 residues. Germline CDR1 reads SGHAT; CDR2 reads FQNNGV. Between the trimmed V and J ends, which lost 5 bases and 2 bases, there was a span of 13 bases. The CDR3 loop reads CASSPVLQAYEQYF. The DNA for the CDR3 is TGTGCCAGCAGCCCAGTCCTACAGGCCTACGAGCAGTACTTC. Combining the CDR3 with reference TRBV11-2 and TRBJ2-7 gives the whole variable domain EAGVAQSPRYKIIEKRQSVAFWCNPISGHATLYWYQQILGQGPKLLIQFQNNGVVDDSQLPKDRFSAERLKGVDSTLKIQPAKLEDSAVYLCASSPVLQAYEQYFGPGTRLTVT.

This chain connects TRBV19 to TRBJ1-1, with TRBD1 matching 8 bases. J gave up 7 bases and V 4 bases, and 8 bases lay outside the gene matches. This CDR3 contains 14 residues. Germline V gene sequence: CDR1 LNHDA, CDR2 SQIVND (reference sequence). CDR3 residues: CASSTVQGGSEAFF. As DNA, the CDR3 is TGTGCCAGTAGTACGGTACAGGGGGGTAGTGAAGCTTTCTTT.

This clone has just a few counts. The chain uses TRBV30 and TRBJ1-2; D uncertain. Germline lookup yields CDR1 GTSNPN and CDR2 SVGIG (reference sequence). This CDR3 has 14 residues. V lost 2 bases, J lost 4 bases, and 14 bases lay in between. The CDR3 reads CAWSTNRIPYGYTF. In DNA, the CDR3 is TGTGCCTGGAGTACTAATAGGATACCCTATGGCTACACCTTC.

The genes are TRBV19 and TRBJ2-1; TRBD2 matches at 10 bases. Germline V lookup: CDR1 LNHDA, CDR2 SQIVND (reference sequence). V was pared by 3 bases and J by 15 bases, with 11 bases of the junction left unmatched. This CDR3 has 14 amino acids. This chain's CDR3 is CASSIGTSASRGFF. For the CDR3, the DNA is TGTGCCAGTAGTATCGGGACTAGCGCCTCACGGGGGTTCTTC.

This clone has only a few counts. The V gene is TRBV7-2, the J gene TRBJ2-7; D unclear. V shed 6 bases and J shed 4 bases, with 10 bases lying between them. Germline CDR1 and CDR2: SGHTA and FQGNSA. The CDR3 sequence is 12 residues long. The DNA for the CDR3 is TGTGCCAGCAGGCCAGGCATTTACGAGCAGTACTTC. It encodes CASRPGIYEQYF.

This chain links TRBV6-1 with TRBJ1-5; perhaps TRBD1 as D (5 bases). Germline CDR1 and CDR2: MNHNS and SASEGT. Trimming removed 3 bases from V and 4 bases from J, with 10 bases in between. The CDR3 totals 14 residues. The CDR3 sequence: CASSEGPLNQPQHF. CDR3 in DNA: TGTGCCAGCAGTGAGGGGCCACTAAATCAGCCCCAGCATTTT.

This chain connects TRBV5-5 to TRBJ1-6; tentatively, D is TRBD1 (6 bases). This CDR3 is 17 amino acids long. The V gene lost 0 bases and the J gene lost 8 bases, with 18 bases spanning the gap. The V gene's germline CDR1 is SGHKS and CDR2 YYEKEE (reference sequence). Here the CDR3 DNA reads TGTGCCAGCAGCTTGGAGGTTACGCTGGGGGCTCATTCACCCCTCCACTTT. The encoded protein is CASSLEVTLGAHSPLHF.

CDR3 in amino acids: CASSRTGGRNTIYF. DNA of the CDR3: TGTGCCAGCAGTCGGACAGGGGGCCGAAACACCATATATTTT. V and J are TRBV6-5 and TRBJ1-3; 11 bases are shared with TRBD1. With V trimmed by 5 bases and J by 5 bases, 2 bases remained unmatched. CDR3 length: 14 amino acids. The germline CDR1 and CDR2 sequences are MNHEY and SVGAGI.

This clone appeared a few times. The chain combines TRBV29-1 with TRBJ1-2, with D unresolved. The germline gives CDR1 SQVTM, CDR2 ANQGSEA. Trimming stripped 4 bases from V and 1 base from J, with 10 bases between. The CDR3 length is 13 residues. The CDR3 nucleotides are TGCAGCGTTGTGACCAGCGTTAACTATGGCTACACCTTC. Its protein product is CSVVTSVNYGYTF.

CDR3 amino acids: CASSFGIAGDTQYF. The CDR3 DNA reads as TGTGCCAGCAGTTTTGGGATAGCGGGAGATACGCAGTATTTT. The rearrangement joins TRBV27 to TRBJ2-3; 7 bases agree with TRBD2. The V and J ends lost 3 bases and 5 bases, in that order; junction bases with no gene match: 5. CDR1 MNHEY and CDR2 SMNVEV come from the germline V gene (reference sequence). The CDR3 length is 14 residues.

V and J are TRBV7-6 and TRBJ2-2, with TRBD2 identical over 9 bases. This CDR3 region has 15 residues. Per the germline V gene, CDR1 is SGHVS and CDR2 is FNYEAQ. V was pared by 6 bases and J by 1 base, with 3 bases of the junction left unmatched. CDR3 in amino acids: CASSSTSGNTGELFF. The CDR3 coding sequence is TGTGCCAGCAGTTCGACTAGCGGGAACACCGGGGAGCTGTTTTTT.

The CDR3: CAISRDRDNSPLHF. DNA for the CDR3: TGTGCCATCAGTCGGGACAGGGATAATTCACCCCTCCACTTT. This chain uses TRBV10-3 with TRBJ1-6; TRBD1 matches at 9 bases. This CDR3 region has 14 residues. V was clipped by 5 bases and J by 5 bases; unmatched bases: 1. The V gene's germline CDR1 is ENHRY and CDR2 SYGVKD.

This chain links TRBV28 with TRBJ2-5; 10 bases match TRBD2. J lost 5 bases, V lost 6 bases, and 6 bases had no gene match. The CDR3 spans 14 residues. Germline-derived CDR1 and CDR2 are MDHEN and SYDVKM. CDR3 loop: CASRSGGAGETQYF. The CDR3 nucleotides read TGTGCCAGCAGGAGCGGGGGGGCCGGGGAGACCCAGTACTTC.

This clone was seen only once. This chain links TRBV29-1 with TRBJ2-5; no clear D gene. Germline lookup yields CDR1 SQVTM and CDR2 ANQGSEA. The V end was cut by 7 bases, the J end by 2 bases, with 8 bases between. This CDR3 has 11 amino acids. The CDR3 DNA is TGCAGCGGCGGAGTTCAAGAGACCCAGTACTTC. Translation gives CSGGVQETQYF.

The chain links TRBV6-5 to TRBJ1-1, with 9 bases fitting TRBD1. J was trimmed by 5 bases and V by 10 bases; bases with no gene match: 8. Germline-derived CDR1 and CDR2 are MNHEY and SVGAGI. The CDR3 covers 13 residues. DNA of the CDR3: TGTGCCACCACAGACAGGGGGAGGACTGAAGCTTTCTTT. Its protein product is CATTDRGRTEAFF.

The chain carries TRBV6-5 and TRBJ1-5; D perhaps matches TRBD1 (5 bases). The ends were cut back, 0 bases at V and 6 bases at J, with 12 bases in the middle. This CDR3 is 15 amino acids long. Germline CDR1 MNHEY, CDR2 SVGAGI. The CDR3 DNA reads TGTGCCAGCAGTTACTCGGCAGGGAAGGGTCAGCCCCAGCATTTT. It translates to CASSYSAGKGQPQHF.

This chain links TRBV5-1 with TRBJ1-3; D call uncertain. The CDR3 runs 14 residues. Germline loops: CDR1 SGHRS, CDR2 YFSETQ. The germline V and J ends were trimmed by 4 bases and 2 bases, with 10 bases remaining between them. This chain's CDR3 is CASSPGVPGNTIYF. Here the CDR3 DNA reads TGCGCCAGCAGCCCCGGGGTTCCTGGAAACACCATATATTTT.

V is TRBV4-1 and J is TRBJ2-3, with TRBD2 matching 13 bases. The CDR3 spans 19 residues. Germline V gene data show CDR1 as MGHRA and CDR2 as YSYEKL. V dropped 4 bases and J dropped 2; count of bases not matched to a gene: 12. The CDR3 coding sequence is TGCGCCAGCAGCCTTGGGACCGGGACTAGCGGGGATATCACAGATACGCAGTATTTT. Protein: CASSLGTGTSGDITDTQYF.

The rearrangement links TRBV29-1 to TRBJ2-7; 7 nucleotides agree with TRBD2. CDR1 and CDR2 (germline): SQVTM, ANQGSEA. This CDR3 is built from 15 residues. V was clipped by 6 bases and J by 4 bases; unmatched bases: 15. CDR3 amino acids: CSVGGSVGKLYEQYF. CDR3 coding DNA: TGCAGCGTCGGGGGGTCTGTTGGGAAGTTGTACGAGCAGTACTTC.

The gene calls are TRBV28 and TRBJ1-1; perhaps TRBD1 as D (5 bases). With 2 bases removed from V and 7 bases from J, the gap between germline ends came to 5 bases. The CDR3 consists of 11 residues. Germline V gene sequence: CDR1 MDHEN, CDR2 SYDVKM. As DNA, the CDR3 is TGTGCCAGCAGTTTAAGGGGTGAAGCTTTCTTT. The encoded protein is CASSLRGEAFF. Looking up the rest from reference TRBV28 and TRBJ1-1 gives the full variable domain: DVKVTQSSRYLVKRTGEKVFLECVQDMDHENMFWYRQDPGLGLRLIYFSYDVKMKEKGDIPEGYSVSREKKERFSLILESASTNQTSMYLCASSLRGEAFFGQGTRLTVV.

CDR3 residues: CASSFGDRGNTEAFF. The CDR3 bases are TGCGCCAGCAGCTTCGGTGACAGGGGAAACACTGAAGCTTTCTTT. The chain is built from TRBV5-1 and TRBJ1-1; 8 positions agree with TRBD1. In germline, CDR1 is SGHRS, CDR2 YFSETQ. The V segment lost 2 bases and the J segment 2 bases; nucleotides outside the gene matches: 5. This CDR3 comprises 15 residues. Supplemented by reference TRBV5-1 and TRBJ1-1, the full variable domain reads KAGVTQTPRYLIKTRGQQVTLSCSPISGHRSVSWYQQTPGQGLQFLFEYFSETQRNKGNFPGRFSGRQFSNSRSEMNVSTLELGDSALYLCASSFGDRGNTEAFFGQGTRLTVV.

V is TRBV27 and J is TRBJ2-2; D may be TRBD1 (6 bases). Deletions cut 5 bases from V and 3 bases from J, with 10 bases between. Germline V gene data show CDR1 as MNHEY and CDR2 as SMNVEV (reference sequence). The CDR3 is made up of 14 amino acids. This CDR3 reads CASSTRGDTGELFF. CDR3 coding DNA: TGTGCCAGCAGTACCAGGGGAGACACCGGGGAGCTGTTTTTT.

The rearrangement joins TRBV2 to TRBJ2-6; 9 positions match TRBD1. CDR1 and CDR2 from the germline V gene are SNHLY and FYNNEI. Trimming took 6 bases from V and 3 from J; bases not matched to a gene: 12. CDR3 length: 18 residues. CDR3 region: CASSGRDRVVIGANVLTF. CDR3 bases: TGTGCCAGCAGCGGCCGGGACAGGGTAGTAATTGGGGCCAACGTCCTGACTTTC.

The V gene is TRBV3-1 (or the pseudogene TRBV3-2), the J gene TRBJ1-5, with a tentative D call TRBD1 (6 bases). The CDR3 runs 15 residues. Germline V gene sequence: CDR1 LGHDT, CDR2 YNNKEL (reference sequence). Trimming pared 4 bases from V and 5 bases from J, leaving 15 bases between. CDR3 residues: CASSPAGASDQPQHF. The CDR3 DNA is TGTGCCAGCAGCCCCGCGGGGGCCTCGGATCAGCCCCAGCATTTT.